This record concerns one TCR beta chain sequence. No antigen is known for it. The germline V and J ends were trimmed by 0 bases and 3 bases, with 7 bases remaining between them. The CDR3 loop spans 13 amino acids. CDR1 and CDR2 from the germline V gene are SGDLS and YYNGEE. 5'RACE template switching produced TCR cDNA carrying a universal primer site and UMIs. TCRdb processed the 5' RACE reads anew with MiXCR; each CDR3 protein has one entry. The sample has approximately 600,000 distinct CDR3 sequences; roughly 12% are singletons. These data are taken from a study of T cells after yellow fever vaccination. Across the study: SMART-Seq v4 Ultra Low Input prepared the low-cell-number fractions. Overall study findings and caveats: Reappearance after the booster was observed for most primary-vaccination clones (roughly 97% CD4, over 70% CD8). Some clonotypes, a small share, were shared between CD4 and CD8 compartments.

This TCR was recovered from a man aged 25 to 40 who received the YFV17D yellow fever vaccine. The gene calls are TRBV9 and TRBJ2-7; no reliable D call. The sequences come from PBMCs, collected on the day of the yellow fever booster vaccination. As DNA, the CDR3 is TGTGCCAGCAGCGTAGCCCCCCACTACGAGCAGTACTTC. This sequence encodes CASSVAPHYEQYF. The full variable domain, in which reference TRBV9 and TRBJ2-7 provide the parts outside the CDR3, is DSGVTQTPKHLITATGQRVTLRCSPRSGDLSVYWYQQSLDQGLQFLIQYYNGEERAKGNILERFSAQQFPDLHSELNLSSLELGDSALYFCASSVAPHYEQYFGPGTRLTVT.